The source of this T cell receptor (beta chain) is a study of blood T cell repertoires in COVID-19. Study overall: Samples came from the United States, Italy and Spain, spanning acute and convalescent COVID-19. T cells, B-cell-depleted T cells, or PBMCs provided the cDNA or gDNA that served as material.

Germline V gives CDR1 LNHDA, CDR2 SQIVND (reference sequence). With V trimmed by 3 bases and J by 1 base, 4 bases remained unmatched. The CDR3 extends over 15 amino acids. Methods used by the authors: It was from reference gene primer amplification that nucleated cell counts were estimated. Sequenced by immunoSEQ multiplex PCR; TCRdb stores in-frame clones only, minus some. V, J and clone size are taken as reported in that table, and D and trimming were inferred from the DNA itself. The table shows roughly 250,000 clones, with 83% occurring only once. The sequenced sample consisted of peripheral blood. The sequence was collected from a human donor in a cohort sampled during active COVID-19. This sequence joins TRBV19 and TRBJ2-7; 9 positions agree with TRBD1. The CDR3 sequence: CASSMDRGSSYEQYF. As DNA, the CDR3 is TGTGCCAGTAGTATGGACAGGGGTTCATCCTACGAGCAGTACTTC.